This T cell receptor (beta chain) was captured in a study of T cell responses to AZD1222 COVID-19 vaccine. Clones were sequenced by immunoSEQ multiplex PCR, and TCRdb holds only the in-frame ones, with some missing. The data show under 200,000 clones, 90% to 95% seen once. The germline V gene encodes CDR1 SQVTM and CDR2 ANQGSEA. The CDR3 contains 14 residues. The germline V and J ends were trimmed by 4 bases and 0 bases, with 12 bases remaining between them. The receptor's source is an adult in good health. The source was peripheral blood, collected on day 0 of AZD1222 vaccination. This chain uses TRBV29-1 with TRBJ1-1; D gene unclear. The CDR3 region has the DNA TGCAGCGTTGCTTACAGTTTCATGAACACTGAAGCTTTCTTT. This gives the protein CSVAYSFMNTEAFF. The full variable domain, completed using reference TRBV29-1 and TRBJ1-1, is SAVISQKPSRDICQRGTSLTIQCQVDSQVTMMFWYRQQPGQSLTLIATANQGSEATYESGFVIDKFPISRPNLTFSTLTVSNMSPEDSSIYLCSVAYSFMNTEAFFGQGTRLTVV.